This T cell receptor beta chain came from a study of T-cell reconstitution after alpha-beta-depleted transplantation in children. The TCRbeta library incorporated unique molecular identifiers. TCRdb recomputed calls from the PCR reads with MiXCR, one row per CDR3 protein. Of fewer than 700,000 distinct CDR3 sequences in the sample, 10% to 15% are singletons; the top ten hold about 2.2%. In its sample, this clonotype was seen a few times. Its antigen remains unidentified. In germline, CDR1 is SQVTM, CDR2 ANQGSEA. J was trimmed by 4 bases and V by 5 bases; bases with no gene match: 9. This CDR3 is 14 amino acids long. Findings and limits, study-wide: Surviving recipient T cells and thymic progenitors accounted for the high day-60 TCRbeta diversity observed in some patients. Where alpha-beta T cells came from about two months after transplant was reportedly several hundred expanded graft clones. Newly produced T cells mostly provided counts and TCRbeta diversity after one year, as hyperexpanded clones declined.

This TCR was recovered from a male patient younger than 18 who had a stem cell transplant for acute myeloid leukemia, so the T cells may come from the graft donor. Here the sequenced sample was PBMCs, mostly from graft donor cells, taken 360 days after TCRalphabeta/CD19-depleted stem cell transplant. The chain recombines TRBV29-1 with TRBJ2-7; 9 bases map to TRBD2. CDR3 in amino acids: CSVSPPAGGYEQYF. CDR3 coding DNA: TGCAGCGTTTCCCCCCCAGCGGGAGGTTACGAGCAGTACTTC.